This paragraph covers one TCR beta chain sequence. The CDR3 is made up of 14 amino acids. The germline V gene has CDR1 SNHLY and CDR2 FYNNEI. Trimming stripped 11 bases from V and 0 bases from J, with 15 bases between. Sequencing was performed with immunoSEQ multiplex PCR; in TCRdb, only in-frame clones are kept and a portion is missing. The sample contains 13,000 or so clones, roughly 73% of which appear only once. The data were obtained in a study of T cells after somatic rescue of genetic block. The rearrangement links TRBV2 to TRBJ2-3; maybe TRBD1 (7 bases). Sequenced material: peripheral blood mononuclear cells (PBMCs). This TCR was sampled from a boy aged 5-17 years. The CDR3 coding sequence is TGTGCCGCCAAGACAGGGACTAGCACAGATACGCAGTATTTT. Its protein product is CAAKTGTSTDTQYF.